The 30 T cell receptor beta chains presented below share a single source sample, sequenced in a study of cytomegalovirus exposure and HLA in healthy donors (dated by TCRdb to between 2016 and 2019). The receptor library was made with the immunoSEQ multiplex PCR assay. For the multiplex PCR, a mixture combining 60 forward primers for TCR Vbeta segments and 13 reverse primers for TCR Jbeta segments was used. The source is immuneACCESS, and TCRdb retained only in-frame sequences with V and J called. Part of the clones is not carried over; for the studies checked, unresolved V genes explain less than half of this, and the remainder is unexplained. The sample table records 150,000 or so clones; over 70% of these occur just once. 7% of the sample is in the top ten clones. Sequencing was performed on PBMCs. The origin of the receptors is a middle-aged woman in good health and CMV-seropositive.

This rearrangement joins TRBV15 to TRBJ1-4, with 7 bases lining up with TRBD1. Trimming took 2 bases from V and 8 from J; bases not matched to a gene: 11. The CDR3 length is 16 residues. Germline CDR1 reads LNHNV; CDR2 reads YYDKDF (reference sequence). CDR3 bases: TGTGCCACCAGCAGATCCCCCGACAGGGTAGACGAAAAACTGTTTTTT. Translating it yields CATSRSPDRVDEKLFF.

The chain has TRBV6-5 and TRBJ2-7, with TRBD2 matching over 13 bases. Trimming cost V 6 bases and J 4 bases; bases outside gene matches: 6. The V gene's germline CDR1 is MNHEY and CDR2 SVGAGI. This CDR3 is built from 15 residues. CDR3: CASRETSGGSYEQYF. The DNA for the CDR3 is TGTGCCAGCAGGGAGACTAGCGGGGGGTCTTACGAGCAGTACTTC.

The chain carries TRBV10-3 and TRBJ2-5; 8 bases fit TRBD2. V shed 4 bases, J shed 4 bases, and the junction held 8 bases outside the gene matches. Germline V gives CDR1 ENHRY, CDR2 SYGVKD. The CDR3 is made up of 15 amino acids. The CDR3 region has the DNA TGTGCCATCAGTGGGACGGGGGGGCTTCGAGAGACCCAGTACTTC. Its translation is CAISGTGGLRETQYF.

The V and J genes are TRBV5-6 and TRBJ2-7; 11 bases fit TRBD2. The germline V gene encodes CDR1 SGHDT and CDR2 YYEEEE. The CDR3 has 15 amino acids. V was clipped by 4 bases and J by 5 bases; unmatched bases: 8. The CDR3 loop reads CASSQLLAGGDEQYF. DNA of the CDR3: TGTGCCAGCAGCCAGCTGCTAGCGGGGGGCGACGAGCAGTACTTC.

The genes are TRBV30 and TRBJ2-3; D may be TRBD2 (6 bases). The CDR3 contains 11 residues. Germline V CDR1 and CDR2: GTSNPN, SVGIG (reference sequence). V dropped 6 bases and J dropped 4 bases, with 8 bases sitting between them. The CDR3, as DNA: TGTGCCTGCACGGGGGCAGATACGCAGTATTTT. This codes for CACTGADTQYF.

The CDR3 region is CASSPGTGYQPQHF. CDR3 coding DNA: TGTGCCAGCAGCCCCGGGACAGGTTATCAGCCCCAGCATTTT. This chain connects TRBV5-5 to TRBJ1-5, with 8 bases that match TRBD1. J was trimmed by 5 bases and V by 4 bases; bases with no gene match: 5. From germline, CDR1 is SGHKS and CDR2 YYEKEE (reference sequence). This CDR3 comprises 14 residues.

The gene calls are TRBV4-3 and TRBJ2-2; TRBD2 aligns across 7 bases. In germline, CDR1 is LGHNA, CDR2 YSLEER. V lost 4 bases, J lost 7 bases, and 15 bases stayed unmatched. This CDR3 contains 17 residues. CDR3: CASSLELWGGKSGELFF. CDR3 nucleotides: TGCGCCAGCAGCCTTGAGCTTTGGGGGGGGAAAAGCGGGGAGCTGTTTTTT.

V usage is TRBV19 and J usage is TRBJ2-2, with a weak D call TRBD2 (5 bases). This CDR3 region has 13 residues. Deletions cut 7 bases from V and 4 bases from J, with 10 bases between. Germline V gives CDR1 LNHDA, CDR2 SQIVND (reference sequence). The CDR3 region has the DNA TGTGCCAGTAAGCGGCCATTCACCGGGGAGCTGTTTTTT. It yields the protein CASKRPFTGELFF.

The chain joins TRBV6-5 to TRBJ2-7; 8 bases align to TRBD2. This CDR3 region has 14 residues. Germline V CDR1 and CDR2: MNHEY, SVGAGI. The ends lost 6 bases at V and 5 bases at J; junction bases unmatched: 9. The DNA for the CDR3 is TGTGCCAGCAGCCCCGGGACTAGTATCGACGAGCAGTACTTC. It codes for CASSPGTSIDEQYF.

This rearrangement joins TRBV27 to TRBJ2-5; 8 bases are a match to TRBD1. V was clipped by 5 bases and J by 6 bases; unmatched bases: 14. The CDR3 length is 16 residues. Germline CDR1 reads MNHEY; CDR2 reads SMNVEV (reference sequence). The chain's CDR3 is CASSAIPLQGGKTQYF. CDR3 nucleotide sequence: TGTGCCAGCAGTGCTATCCCCTTACAGGGGGGCAAGACCCAGTACTTC.

The chain combines TRBV6-1 with TRBJ1-2, with 9 nucleotides matching TRBD1. The CDR3 runs to 15 residues. CDR1 is MNHNS, CDR2 SASEGT, per germline. V dropped 6 bases and J dropped 7; count of bases not matched to a gene: 12. The CDR3 sequence is CASSPGQGWVSGYTF. CDR3 in DNA: TGTGCCAGCAGCCCCGGACAGGGGTGGGTGAGTGGCTACACCTTC.

This clone showed up many times. V is TRBV7-9 and J is TRBJ2-7, with D perhaps matching TRBD1 (7 bases). Per germline, CDR1 SEHNR and CDR2 FQNEAQ (reference sequence). CDR3 length: 14 residues. V was trimmed by 5 bases and J by 5 bases, leaving 16 bases between them. CDR3 region: CASSGAQGGNEQYF. The CDR3 DNA sequence: TGTGCCAGCAGCGGAGCCCAGGGGGGTAACGAGCAGTACTTC.

In its sample, this clone was seen a few times. V usage is TRBV7-9 and J usage is TRBJ1-2, with D possibly matching TRBD1 (6 bases). V shed 5 bases and J shed 4 bases, with 11 bases lying between them. The germline V gene has CDR1 SEHNR and CDR2 FQNEAQ (reference sequence). The CDR3 contains 13 residues. CDR3 nucleotide sequence: TGTGCCAGCAGCAGTACAGGGATCTATGGCTACACCTTC. Protein sequence: CASSSTGIYGYTF.

The V call is TRBV2, the J call TRBJ2-5; TRBD1 agrees at 11 bases. The CDR3 covers 15 residues. Germline lookup yields CDR1 SNHLY and CDR2 FYNNEI. V lost 3 bases, J lost 5 bases, and 5 bases stayed unmatched. DNA for the CDR3: TGTGCCAGCAGTGATTCAGGGACAGGGGGTGAGACCCAGTACTTC. It is translated as CASSDSGTGGETQYF.

The chain is built from TRBV7-9 and TRBJ2-7, with 13 nucleotides matching TRBD2. The CDR3 runs to 16 residues. Trimming removed 5 bases from V and 7 bases from J; junction bases left unmatched: 11. The germline V gene has CDR1 SEHNR and CDR2 FQNEAQ (reference sequence). The CDR3 sequence: CASSRGLAGAGGEQYF. CDR3 DNA: TGTGCCAGCAGCCGAGGACTAGCGGGGGCCGGAGGGGAGCAGTACTTC.

This chain uses TRBV6-5 with TRBJ1-5; possibly TRBD1 for D (6 bases). The CDR3 totals 14 residues. Germline CDR1 reads MNHEY; CDR2 reads SVGAGI. V shed 3 bases and J shed 6 bases, with 12 bases lying between them. The CDR3 DNA sequence: TGTGCCAGCAGTTATTGGGAAGGGGGTCAGCCCCAGCATTTT. The encoded protein is CASSYWEGGQPQHF.

This clone has just one count. CDR3 DNA sequence: TGCGCCAGCAGCTTGGTCAGCGGGACCCAAGAGACCCAGTACTTC. Its protein is CASSLVSGTQETQYF. The chain has TRBV5-1 and TRBJ2-5, with 7 bases identical to TRBD2. V lost 0 bases to trimming and J lost 1 base; unmatched junction nucleotides: 3. CDR1 is SGHRS, CDR2 YFSETQ, per germline. This CDR3 has 15 amino acids.

The rearrangement links TRBV11-3 to TRBJ2-5, with TRBD1 matching 7 bases. Germline trimming cut 4 bases from V and 3 bases from J; bases unmatched to any gene: 8. CDR1 SGHNT and CDR2 YENEEA come from the germline V gene. CDR3 size: 15 residues. CDR3 coding DNA: TGTGCCAGCAGCTGGGACAGCTCTGAAAAAGAGACCCAGTACTTC. Its protein is CASSWDSSEKETQYF.

The V and J genes are TRBV1 and TRBJ1-3; TRBD1, as called in the table, went unchecked against the DNA. TRBV1 is a pseudogene. This CDR3 contains 18 residues. For the CDR3, the DNA is TGCACCAGCAGCCAAGGACAGGGGAGAGGTCTGCCTGGAAACACCATATATTTT. This translates into CTSSQGQGRGLPGNTIYF.

This rearrangement joins TRBV6-1 to TRBJ1-6; possible D gene TRBD1, 6 bases. Trimming left V 4 bases short and J 4 bases short, with 14 bases between. The CDR3 has 16 residues. Germline V gives CDR1 MNHNS, CDR2 SASEGT. The CDR3 is CASSASGGPYNSPLHF. Written as DNA, the CDR3 is TGTGCCAGCAGTGCCAGCGGGGGGCCATATAATTCACCCCTCCACTTT.

The V call is TRBV28, the J call TRBJ2-3; 12 positions agree with TRBD2. From germline, CDR1 is MDHEN and CDR2 SYDVKM. V shed 6 bases and J 3 bases; nucleotides not matched to a gene: 10. This CDR3 spans 17 amino acids. CDR3 sequence: CASRTAGLAGRTDTQYF. The CDR3 DNA reads TGTGCCAGCAGAACAGCCGGACTAGCGGGGAGGACAGATACGCAGTATTTT.

The V call is TRBV5-1, the J call TRBJ2-5; the D gene is possibly TRBD2 (7 bases). Trimming stripped 4 bases from V and 4 bases from J, with 17 bases between. The CDR3 spans 15 residues. Germline assignment: CDR1 SGHRS and CDR2 YFSETQ. The CDR3 reads CASSRLGGGLETQYF. Here the CDR3 DNA reads TGCGCCAGCAGCCGTTTAGGGGGGGGTCTAGAGACCCAGTACTTC.

The chain has TRBV4-1 and TRBJ2-5; no clear D gene. The CDR3 covers 14 residues. Germline V gene lookup returns CDR1 MGHRA and CDR2 YSYEKL. Between the trimmed V and J ends, which lost 1 base and 3 bases, there was a span of 9 bases. The CDR3: CASSQVEAEETQYF. The CDR3 bases are TGCGCCAGCAGCCAAGTCGAGGCGGAAGAGACCCAGTACTTC.

The CDR3 nucleotides are TGTGCCAGCAGTGACTCCCCGGGGGGGGGAATGGATGGCTACACCTTC. Protein sequence: CASSDSPGGGMDGYTF. The rearrangement links TRBV6-4 to TRBJ1-2; TRBD1 is a possible D gene (5 bases). CDR3 size: 16 residues. Trimming removed 0 bases at V and 6 bases at J, with 17 bases between. The germline V gene has CDR1 MRHNA and CDR2 SNTAGT.

The chain is built from TRBV2 and TRBJ2-1; 14 bases fit TRBD2. Germline V CDR1 and CDR2: SNHLY, FYNNEI. The CDR3 has 16 residues. The J segment lost 9 bases and the V segment lost 6 bases, leaving 10 bases of the junction unmatched. CDR3 DNA: TGTGCCAGCAGGGAGGGACTAGCGGGGGTATCCAGTGAGCAGTTCTTC. Translating gives CASREGLAGVSSEQFF.

CDR3 in DNA: TGTGCCAGCACCGAAGCCCCCGCGGATTCACCCCTCCACTTT. It yields the protein CASTEAPADSPLHF. The chain is built from TRBV6-1 and TRBJ1-6; no reliable D call. CDR3 length: 14 residues. Trimming stripped 7 bases from V and 8 bases from J, with 15 bases between. The germline V gene encodes CDR1 MNHNS and CDR2 SASEGT.

The chain carries TRBV28 and TRBJ1-1; 9 bases line up with TRBD1. The V gene end was trimmed by 6 bases and the J gene end by 5 bases; junction bases not matched to a gene: 7. Germline values: CDR1 MDHEN, CDR2 SYDVKM. CDR3 length equals 14 residues. The CDR3 loop is CASRLPGQGTEAFF. The CDR3 DNA follows: TGTGCCAGCAGGCTTCCGGGACAGGGTACTGAAGCTTTCTTT.

The chain joins TRBV6-1 to TRBJ1-1; no clear D gene. Trimming removed 4 bases at V and 4 bases at J, with 4 bases between. The CDR3 contains 11 residues. The V gene's germline CDR1 is MNHNS and CDR2 SASEGT. The CDR3, as DNA: TGTGCCAGCAGTGCTTTCACTGAAGCTTTCTTT. It translates to CASSAFTEAFF.

The chain is built from TRBV2 and TRBJ2-1; 14 positions agree with TRBD2. In germline, CDR1 is SNHLY, CDR2 FYNNEI. V lost 6 bases and J lost 8; bases outside the gene matches: 21. The CDR3 consists of 20 residues. The CDR3 region has the DNA TGTGCCAGCAGCCGCCCAATCGGGACTAGCGGGGGCCTCGTAGTCGATGAGCAGTTCTTC. Translation gives CASSRPIGTSGGLVVDEQFF.

The chain couples TRBV18 to TRBJ2-2; D unresolved. CDR1 and CDR2 (germline): KGHSH, LQKENI. The CDR3 contains 14 residues. Between the trimmed V and J ends, which lost 5 bases and 5 bases, there was a span of 12 bases. The CDR3 sequence: CASSSVFSTGELFF. As DNA, the CDR3 is TGTGCCAGCTCATCGGTCTTTTCTACCGGGGAGCTGTTTTTT.